Listed below are T cell receptor beta chains from one sample, sequenced in a study of OX40 agonist ivuxolimab in advanced cancers. TCRdb's copy holds only in-frame clones and misses some; the assay was immunoSEQ multiplex PCR. The sample includes some 41,000 clones, about 88% seen only once; the top ten take around an eighth. This sample comprised CD4+ or CD8+ T cells sorted from blood, obtained in a trial of the OX40 agonist ivuxolimab. The source of these receptors is an adult with an advanced solid tumor such as melanoma, head and neck, liver or kidney cancer. Both conserved end residues are part of each CDR3. The D gene is left open where the match is weak. Only part of the rows carry a size: once, few, many, or a class if the clone is expanded.

>TRBJ2-5|NA|NA|TRBV5-1|17
TGCGCCAGCAGCTTATCCGTGTTCCCAGGGCAACAAGAGACCCAGTACTTC
CASSLSVFPGQQETQYF
>TRBJ1-1|NA|TRBD1|TRBV29-1|14
TGCAGCGCGCTCAGACAGGGGTTGAACACTGAAGCTTTCTTT
CSALRQGLNTEAFF
>TRBJ2-5|NA|TRBD1|TRBV15|15
TGTGCCACCAGCTACCGGGACAGGGTCGCGGAGACCCAGTACTTC
CATSYRDRVAETQYF
>TRBJ2-5|NA|TRBD1|TRBV7-3|11
TGTGCCAGCGGGACAGAAGAGACCCAGTACTTC
CASGTEETQYF
>TRBJ1-3|NA|NA|TRBV10-1|14
TGCGCCAGCAGTCCGGACAGAAATGGAAACACCATATATTTT
CASSPDRNGNTIYF
>TRBJ2-5|NA|NA|TRBV29-1|12
TGCAGCGTTTTTTTTCCTGCAGAGACCCAGTACTTC
CSVFFPAETQYF
>TRBJ2-7|NA|NA|TRBV18|12
TGTGCCAGCTCACCCCAGACCTACGAGCAGTACTTC
CASSPQTYEQYF
>TRBJ1-5|NA|NA|TRBV5-6|12
TGTGCCAGCAGCTCAGTCAACCAGCCCCAGCATTTT
CASSSVNQPQHF
>TRBJ2-5|NA|NA|TRBV5-1|14
TGCGCCAGCTCCGAGCCGGGGGCGGGGGAGACCCAGTACTTC
CASSEPGAGETQYF
>TRBJ1-2|NA|NA|TRBV19|15
TGTGCCAGTAGTAGTGTGGCAGGAAGTAACTATGGCTACACCTTC
CASSSVAGSNYGYTF
>TRBJ2-4|few|NA|TRBV4-1|15
TGCGCCAGCAGCCAAGATCAGGGGACCAAAAACATTCAGTACTTC
CASSQDQGTKNIQYF
>TRBJ1-3|once|NA|TRBV19|14
TGTGCCAGTACCCTGAGGGAGTCTGGAAACACCATATATTTT
CASTLRESGNTIYF
>TRBJ2-3|NA|TRBD2|TRBV7-3|15
TGTGCCAGCAGCTTAAAAGCGGGAGTTAGAGATACGCAGTATTTT
CASSLKAGVRDTQYF
>TRBJ1-4|NA|NA|TRBV6-1|15
TGTGCCAGCAGTGTCACACAGGTGGCCGGTGAAAAACTGTTTTTT
CASSVTQVAGEKLFF
>TRBJ2-4|NA|NA|TRBV7-2|14
TGTGCCAGCAGCATTCAACCAGCCAAAAACATTCAGTACTTC
CASSIQPAKNIQYF
>TRBJ1-4|NA|NA|TRBV18|17
TGTGCCAGCTCACCGGCCGGGCGGGGAACAACTAATGAAAAACTGTTTTTT
CASSPAGRGTTNEKLFF
>TRBJ2-4|NA|NA|TRBV30|11
TGTGCCTGGAGTCCCGGGGACATTCAGTACTTC
CAWSPGDIQYF
>TRBJ2-3|NA|NA|TRBV19|14
TGTGCCAGTAGTACCGCGGGAAGAGTGGATACGCAGTATTTT
CASSTAGRVDTQYF
>TRBJ2-7|NA|NA|TRBV11-1|16
TGTGCCAGCAGCTTCGGCGGAAACGGCGAGACCTACGAGCAGTACTTC
CASSFGGNGETYEQYF
>TRBJ2-3|once|NA|TRBV5-1|15
TGCGCCAGCAGCTTTGGCGGCAAAGGCACAGATACGCAGTATTTT
CASSFGGKGTDTQYF
>TRBJ2-3|NA|NA|TRBV11-2|16
TGTGCCAGCAGGGAACGTGGTCTGACGAGCACAGATACGCAGTATTTT
CASRERGLTSTDTQYF
>TRBJ2-3|NA|TRBD2|TRBV19|16
TGTGCCATACCGTTTCGGACTAGCGGTCCCGGGGATACGCAGTATTTT
CAIPFRTSGPGDTQYF
>TRBJ2-1|NA|TRBD2|TRBV30|19
TGTGCCTGGAATGGGGGACTAGCGGGAGAAGTATTCTCCTACAATGAGCAGTTCTTC
CAWNGGLAGEVFSYNEQFF
>TRBJ2-3|NA|NA|TRBV4-2|13
TGTGCCAGCAGCCAAGATAGCACAGATACGCAGTATTTT
CASSQDSTDTQYF
>TRBJ2-7|NA|NA|TRBV20-1|10
TGCAGTGCTAGCTACTACGAGCAGTACTTC
CSASYYEQYF
>TRBJ1-1|NA|TRBD1|TRBV6-6|16
TGTGCCAGCAGGAACAGACAGGGAGGGCTGAACACTGAAGCTTTCTTT
CASRNRQGGLNTEAFF
>TRBJ2-2|few|NA|TRBV10-3|14
TGTGCCATCAGTGAGGGGGAGGAAACCGGGGAGCTGTTTTTT
CAISEGEETGELFF
>TRBJ2-7|NA|NA|TRBV28|19
TGTGCCAGCAGTGCCTTTCGAGGGAGGCTCGGTCAAAGCTCCTACGAGCAGTACTTC
CASSAFRGRLGQSSYEQYF
>TRBJ2-7|NA|TRBD2|TRBV19|13
TGTGCCAGTAGTGAAAGCGGGGGGTACGAGCAGTACTTC
CASSESGGYEQYF
>TRBJ1-2|NA|NA|TRBV6-1|13
TGTGCCAGCCGATTGCTGACTTACTATGGCTACACCTTC
CASRLLTYYGYTF
>TRBJ2-5|NA|TRBD2|TRBV28|17
TGTGCCAGCAGCGGGAAGGGCCGGGAGACTAGCCGGTGGACCCAGTACTTC
CASSGKGRETSRWTQYF
>TRBJ1-1|once|NA|TRBV5-1|13
TGCGCCAGCAGCGCCGACACTCGCACTGAAGCTTTCTTT
CASSADTRTEAFF
>TRBJ2-1|NA|NA|TRBV28|16
TGTGCCAGCAGTTCCTTAGCGGAGCTAACCTACAATGAGCAGTTCTTC
CASSSLAELTYNEQFF
>TRBJ2-1|NA|TRBD2|TRBV9|16
TGTGCCAGCAGCGCCACCGGGACTAGCGGTAACAATGAGCAGTTCTTC
CASSATGTSGNNEQFF
>TRBJ1-4|NA|NA|TRBV5-1|15
TGCGCCAGCAGCTGGACCGGGAGCTCAGAAGAAAAACTGTTTTTT
CASSWTGSSEEKLFF
>TRBJ1-5|NA|TRBD1|TRBV19|17
TGTGCCAGTAGTGTCGGACAGGGGAGACGGTTCGGGCAGCCCCAGCATTTT
CASSVGQGRRFGQPQHF
>TRBJ1-1|NA|NA|TRBV7-8|17
TGTGCCAGCAGCTTAGTTTGGACTTGGGTGGGGAACACTGAAGCTTTCTTT
CASSLVWTWVGNTEAFF
>TRBJ1-3|NA|NA|TRBV10-3|15
TGTGCCATCAGCGACTCGGTATACTCTGGAAACACCATATATTTT
CAISDSVYSGNTIYF
>TRBJ2-3|NA|NA|TRBV27|16
TGTGCCAGCAGTTTATCGTTGGGGGACAACACAGATACGCAGTATTTT
CASSLSLGDNTDTQYF
>TRBJ2-7|NA|TRBD1|TRBV5-1|15
TGCGCCAGCAGCCGGGACAGCGAAAATTCCTACGAGCAGTACTTC
CASSRDSENSYEQYF
>TRBJ2-5|NA|NA|TRBV14|15
TGTGCCAGCAGCCAACGCAGCCTTGCACAAGAGACCCAGTACTTC
CASSQRSLAQETQYF
>TRBJ1-2|NA|NA|TRBV19|13
TGTGCCAGTAGTACCCGACAACTTCGAGGCTACACCTTC
CASSTRQLRGYTF
>TRBJ1-2|NA|NA|TRBV4-1|14
TGCGCCAGCAGCCAGATGGACACTCACTATGGCTACACCTTC
CASSQMDTHYGYTF
>TRBJ2-7|NA|TRBD2|TRBV4-1|15
TGCGCCAGCAGCCCGAGGACTAGCGCAACCTACGAGCAGTACTTC
CASSPRTSATYEQYF
>TRBJ2-2|NA|NA|TRBV6-5|13
TGTGCCAGCAGGTCACTCTACGCCGGGGAGCTGTTTTTT
CASRSLYAGELFF
>TRBJ1-1|NA|TRBD1|TRBV5-1|16
TGCGCCAGCAGCCCGAGGACAGGGACCCTTAACACTGAAGCTTTCTTT
CASSPRTGTLNTEAFF
>TRBJ2-1|NA|TRBD2|TRBV6-4|16
TGTGCCAGCAGTGTCAGAGGGACTAGCGGACCAAATGAGCAGTTCTTC
CASSVRGTSGPNEQFF
>TRBJ1-2|NA|TRBD1|TRBV28|17
TGTGCCAGCAGTTTATTTGGCAGGGGGCGCGCTAACTATGGCTACACCTTC
CASSLFGRGRANYGYTF
>TRBJ2-1|NA|TRBD1|TRBV27|15
TGTGCCAGCCCCCCAGGACAGGGCCGCTACAATGAGCAGTTCTTC
CASPPGQGRYNEQFF
>TRBJ1-2|NA|NA|TRBV7-8|17
TGTGCCAGCAGCTCCCCTGGCCCCACTACTACACGGGATGGCTACACCTTC
CASSSPGPTTTRDGYTF
>TRBJ1-6|NA|NA|TRBV7-8|15
TGTGCCAGCAGCTTAGGAACAGGGTATAATTCACCCCTCCACTTT
CASSLGTGYNSPLHF
>TRBJ2-7|NA|NA|TRBV5-1|14
TGCGCCAGCAGCTTGGCGGGGGCCTCCTACGAGCAGTACTTC
CASSLAGASYEQYF
>TRBJ2-1|NA|NA|TRBV19|14
TGTGCCAGTAGTATAGGGCTAGCCAACAATGAGCAGTTCTTC
CASSIGLANNEQFF
>TRBJ2-3|NA|NA|TRBV5-1|13
TGCGCCAGCAGCTCCCACGCCACAGATACGCAGTATTTT
CASSSHATDTQYF
>TRBJ1-3|once|NA|TRBV2|14
TGTGCCAGCAGGGGATCAGGGCTTGGAAACACCATATATTTT
CASRGSGLGNTIYF
>TRBJ2-5|NA|NA|TRBV5-8|13
TGTGCCAGCAGCTTTTACAGCCAAGAGACCCAGTACTTC
CASSFYSQETQYF
>TRBJ2-1|NA|NA|TRBV5-1|17
TGCGCCAGCAGCAAGGACCCCGCGGTGAACTCCTACAATGAGCAGTTCTTC
CASSKDPAVNSYNEQFF
>TRBJ1-5|few|NA|TRBV7-6|15
TGTGCCAGCAGCTTAGGGGTAAATAGCAATCAGCCCCAGCATTTT
CASSLGVNSNQPQHF
>TRBJ2-7|NA|TRBD1|TRBV7-3|14
TGTGCCAGCAGCTTTGGACAGGGGGTTTACGAGCAGTACTTC
CASSFGQGVYEQYF
>TRBJ1-2|once|TRBD1|TRBV6-6|13
TGTGCCAGCAGTAGACAGGGCGCCTATGGCTACACCTTC
CASSRQGAYGYTF